Listed here is a single T cell receptor (beta chain). Authors' analysis steps: Reference gene primer amplification gave nucleated cell count estimates. The method was immunoSEQ multiplex PCR; TCRdb's version includes in-frame clones alone and lacks a portion of them. The V and J calls and clone size come from that table; D and trimming were worked out from the DNA. This sample has 120,000 to 150,000 clones, with about four fifths found just once. The data belong to a study of blood T cell repertoires in COVID-19. This receptor was obtained from a man older than 75 with acute or convalescent COVID-19. Sequenced sample: peripheral blood.

The CDR3 here is CASSHSGSDQPQHF. The CDR3, as DNA: TGTGCCAGCAGCCATTCGGGGAGCGATCAGCCCCAGCATTTT. The rearrangement uses TRBV3-1 (or the pseudogene TRBV3-2) and TRBJ1-5; D gene uncertain. V was clipped by 3 bases and J by 5 bases, with 11 bases between them. Germline-derived CDR1 and CDR2 are LGHDT and YNNKEL (reference sequence). The CDR3 has 14 residues.